The clone carrying this TCR beta chain was observed a few times. Its cognate antigen is unknown. This CDR3 contains 16 residues. Looked up from germline, CDR1 is SGHRS and CDR2 is YFSETQ. Trimming stripped 0 bases from V and 6 bases from J, with 18 bases between. The entry originates in a study of T-cell reconstitution after alpha-beta-depleted transplantation in children. Unique molecular identifiers tagged the TCRbeta library. MiXCR, applied by TCRdb to the PCR reads, yields one record per CDR3 protein. This table holds 500,000 to 600,000 distinct CDR3 sequences, 27% found once. Whole-study results and caveats: Newly generated T cells supplied most T-cell counts and diversity one year post-transplant.

The origin of this receptor is a boy under two years old with Wiskott-Aldrich syndrome, due to receive a stem cell transplant. Source: PBMCs, taken before TCRalphabeta/CD19-depleted stem cell transplant. The V gene is TRBV5-1, the J gene TRBJ1-2, with D maybe TRBD1 (6 bases). CDR3 nucleotides: TGCGCCAGCAGCTTGGTTGACCGGGACACTATCGATGGCTACACCTTC. It specifies CASSLVDRDTIDGYTF.